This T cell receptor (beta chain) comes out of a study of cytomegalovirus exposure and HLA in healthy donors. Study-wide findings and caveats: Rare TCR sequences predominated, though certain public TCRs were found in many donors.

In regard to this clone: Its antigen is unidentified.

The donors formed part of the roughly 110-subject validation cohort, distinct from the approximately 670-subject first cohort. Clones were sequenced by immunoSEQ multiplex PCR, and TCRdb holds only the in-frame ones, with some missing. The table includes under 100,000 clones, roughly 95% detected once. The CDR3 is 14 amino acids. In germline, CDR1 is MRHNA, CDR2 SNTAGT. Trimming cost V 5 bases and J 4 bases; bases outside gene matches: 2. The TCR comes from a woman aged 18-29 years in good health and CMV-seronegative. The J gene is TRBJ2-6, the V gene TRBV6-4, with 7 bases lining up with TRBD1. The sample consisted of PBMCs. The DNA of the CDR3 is TGTGCCAGCAGTACAGGGGAGGGGGCCAACGTCCTGACTTTC. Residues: CASSTGEGANVLTF.